The T cell receptor beta chain under discussion was sequenced for a study of radiotherapy plus CTLA-4 blockade in lung cancer. This CDR3 has 15 residues. Germline V lookup: CDR1 SNHLY, CDR2 FYNNEI. V dropped 6 bases and J dropped 4; count of bases not matched to a gene: 8. Regarding the study as a whole: Clones derived from tumor TCRs expanded in blood after radiotherapy plus ipilimumab. Dynamics of early blood T cell clones, together with interferon-beta, were reportedly the best predictors of response.

Libraries were prepared by immunoSEQ multiplex PCR; TCRdb keeps only in-frame clonotypes and omits some of them. The table has about 87,000 clones, around 87% seen once; the top ten hold approximately 16%. Patients with chemo-refractory metastatic non-small-cell lung cancer received focal radiation plus CTLA-4 blockade with ipilimumab. Comments on this clone: Its antigen is currently unknown.

The sample in question was peripheral blood, obtained from a patient treated with radiotherapy plus ipilimumab. This chain uses TRBV2 with TRBJ1-2; 10 bases map to TRBD1. The sequence came from a human donor with non-small cell lung cancer that progressed on radiotherapy plus ipilimumab. Written as DNA, the CDR3 is TGTGCCAGCAGCATCGACAGGGGGCAGAGCTATGGCTACACCTTC. This sequence encodes CASSIDRGQSYGYTF.